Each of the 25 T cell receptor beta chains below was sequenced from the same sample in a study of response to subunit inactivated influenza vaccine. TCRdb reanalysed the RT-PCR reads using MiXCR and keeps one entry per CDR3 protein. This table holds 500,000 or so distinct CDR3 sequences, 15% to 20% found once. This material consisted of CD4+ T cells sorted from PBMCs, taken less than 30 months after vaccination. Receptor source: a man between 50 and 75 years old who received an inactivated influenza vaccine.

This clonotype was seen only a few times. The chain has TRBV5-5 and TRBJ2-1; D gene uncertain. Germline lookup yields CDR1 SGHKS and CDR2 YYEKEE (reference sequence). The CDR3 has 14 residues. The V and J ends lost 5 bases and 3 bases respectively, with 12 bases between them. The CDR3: CASRKYPLYNEQFF. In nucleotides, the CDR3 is TGTGCCAGCAGAAAGTATCCCCTCTACAATGAGCAGTTCTTC.

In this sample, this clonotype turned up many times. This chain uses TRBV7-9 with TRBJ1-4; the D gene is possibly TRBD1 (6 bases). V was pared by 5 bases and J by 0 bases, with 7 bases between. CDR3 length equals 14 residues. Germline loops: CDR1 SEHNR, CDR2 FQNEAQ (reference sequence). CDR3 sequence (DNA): TGTGCCAGCAGCGGGACAACAACTAATGAAAAACTGTTTTTT. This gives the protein CASSGTTTNEKLFF. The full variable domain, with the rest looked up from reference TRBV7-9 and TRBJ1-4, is DTGVSQNPRHKITKRGQNVTFRCDPISEHNRLYWYRQTLGQGPEFLTYFQNEAQLEKSRLLSDRFSAERPKGSFSTLEIQRTEQGDSAMYLCASSGTTTNEKLFFGSGTQLSVL.

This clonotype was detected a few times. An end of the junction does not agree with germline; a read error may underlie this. In nucleotides, the CDR3 is TGCTGTGCTAGAGCGGGGCTAGCGGGGGGGCACTACAATGAGCAGTTCTTC. Its translation: CCARAGLAGGHYNEQFF. The V call is TRBV20-1, the J call TRBJ2-1; 12 bases match TRBD2. The CDR3 consists of 17 residues. CDR1 and CDR2 from the germline V gene are DFQATT and SNEGSKA (reference sequence).

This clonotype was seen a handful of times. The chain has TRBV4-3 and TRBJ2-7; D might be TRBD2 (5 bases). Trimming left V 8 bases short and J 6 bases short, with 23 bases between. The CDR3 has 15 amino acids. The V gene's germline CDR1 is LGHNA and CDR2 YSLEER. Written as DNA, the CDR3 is TGCGCCAGCCGCCTACAACGGGATTCTTTGGCCGAGCAGTACTTC. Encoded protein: CASRLQRDSLAEQYF.

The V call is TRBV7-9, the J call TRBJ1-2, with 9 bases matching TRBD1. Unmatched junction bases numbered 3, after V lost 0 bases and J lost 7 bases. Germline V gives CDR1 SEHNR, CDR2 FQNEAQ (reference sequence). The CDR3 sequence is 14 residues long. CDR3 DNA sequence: TGTGCCAGCAGCTTAGCAGGGACAGGGTCTGGCTACACCTTC. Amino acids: CASSLAGTGSGYTF.

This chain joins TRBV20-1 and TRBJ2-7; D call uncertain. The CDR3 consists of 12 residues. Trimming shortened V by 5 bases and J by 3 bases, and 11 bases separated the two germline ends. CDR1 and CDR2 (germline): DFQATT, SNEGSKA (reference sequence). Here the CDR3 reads CSAEWLNYEQYF. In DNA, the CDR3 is TGCAGTGCTGAATGGCTAAACTACGAGCAGTACTTC.

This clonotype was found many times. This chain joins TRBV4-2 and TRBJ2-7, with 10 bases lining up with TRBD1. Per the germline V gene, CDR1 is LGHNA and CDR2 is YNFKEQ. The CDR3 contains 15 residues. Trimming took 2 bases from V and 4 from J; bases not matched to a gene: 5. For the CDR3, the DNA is TGTGCCAGCAGCCAACCGGGACAGGGGATATACGAGCAGTACTTC. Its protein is CASSQPGQGIYEQYF.

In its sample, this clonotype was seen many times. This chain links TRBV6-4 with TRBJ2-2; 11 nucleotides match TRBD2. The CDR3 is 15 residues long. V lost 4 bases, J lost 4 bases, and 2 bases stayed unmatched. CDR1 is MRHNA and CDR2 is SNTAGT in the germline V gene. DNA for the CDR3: TGTGCCAGCAGTGTACTAGCGGGAGTCACCGGGGAGCTGTTTTTT. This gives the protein CASSVLAGVTGELFF.

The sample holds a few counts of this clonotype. The CDR3 sequence: CASSYAPPRPKNIQYF. The CDR3 bases are TGTGCCAGCAGTTATGCGCCCCCTCGGCCCAAAAACATTCAGTACTTC. The genes are TRBV6-2 or TRBV6-3 and TRBJ2-4; D remains ambiguous. The germline gives CDR1 MNHEY, CDR2 SVGEGT. This CDR3 contains 16 residues. Trimming left V 3 bases short and J 2 bases short, with 14 bases between.

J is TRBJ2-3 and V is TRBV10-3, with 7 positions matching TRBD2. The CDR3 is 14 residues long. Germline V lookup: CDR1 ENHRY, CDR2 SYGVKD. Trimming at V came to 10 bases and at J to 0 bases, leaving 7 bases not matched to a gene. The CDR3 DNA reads TGTGCCACCTGGGACTACTCTAGCACAGATACGCAGTATTTT. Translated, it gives CATWDYSSTDTQYF.

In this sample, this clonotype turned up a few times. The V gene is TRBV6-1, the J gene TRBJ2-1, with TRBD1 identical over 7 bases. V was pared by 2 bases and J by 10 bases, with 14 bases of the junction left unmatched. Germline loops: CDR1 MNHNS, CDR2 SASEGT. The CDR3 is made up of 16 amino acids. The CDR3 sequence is CASSERGQPLQVEQFF. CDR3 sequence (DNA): TGTGCCAGCAGTGAACGGGGACAGCCCCTACAGGTGGAGCAGTTCTTC.

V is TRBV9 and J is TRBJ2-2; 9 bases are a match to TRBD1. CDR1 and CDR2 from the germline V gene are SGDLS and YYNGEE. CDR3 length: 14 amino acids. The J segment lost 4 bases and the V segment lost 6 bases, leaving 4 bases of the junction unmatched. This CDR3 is CASTGTGFTGELFF. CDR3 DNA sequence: TGTGCCAGCACCGGGACAGGGTTCACCGGGGAGCTGTTTTTT.

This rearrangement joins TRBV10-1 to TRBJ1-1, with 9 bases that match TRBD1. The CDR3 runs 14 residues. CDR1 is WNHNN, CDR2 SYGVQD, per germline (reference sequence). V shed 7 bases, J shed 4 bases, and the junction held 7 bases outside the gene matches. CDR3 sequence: CASKAGTGSTEAFF. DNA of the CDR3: TGCGCCAGCAAAGCCGGGACAGGGAGCACTGAAGCTTTCTTT.

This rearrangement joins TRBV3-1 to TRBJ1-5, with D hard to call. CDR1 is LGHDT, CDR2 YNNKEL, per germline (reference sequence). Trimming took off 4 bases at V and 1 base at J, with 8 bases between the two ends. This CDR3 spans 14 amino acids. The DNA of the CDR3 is TGTGCCAGCAGCCTGCAGCACAGCAATCAGCCCCAGCATTTT. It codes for CASSLQHSNQPQHF.

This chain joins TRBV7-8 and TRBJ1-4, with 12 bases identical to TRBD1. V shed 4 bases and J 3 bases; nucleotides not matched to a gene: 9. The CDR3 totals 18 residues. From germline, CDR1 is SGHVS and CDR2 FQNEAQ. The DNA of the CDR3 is TGTGCCAGCAGCTCCTTACCGGGACAGGGGGCTTCTAATGAAAAACTGTTTTTT. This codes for CASSSLPGQGASNEKLFF.

CDR3 DNA sequence: TGCGCCAGCAGCGCCCAAGGGGAAGCTTTCTTT. It specifies CASSAQGEAFF. The chain links TRBV5-1 to TRBJ1-1; D gene unclear. V shed 4 bases and J shed 8 bases, with 9 bases lying between them. CDR1 is SGHRS and CDR2 is YFSETQ in the germline V gene. This CDR3 is built from 11 residues.

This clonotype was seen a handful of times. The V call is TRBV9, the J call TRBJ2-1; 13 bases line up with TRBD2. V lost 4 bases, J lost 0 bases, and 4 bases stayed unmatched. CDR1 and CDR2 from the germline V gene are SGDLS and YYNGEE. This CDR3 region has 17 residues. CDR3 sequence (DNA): TGTGCCAGCAGCCCTTGGACTAGCGGGAGCTCCTACAATGAGCAGTTCTTC. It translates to CASSPWTSGSSYNEQFF.

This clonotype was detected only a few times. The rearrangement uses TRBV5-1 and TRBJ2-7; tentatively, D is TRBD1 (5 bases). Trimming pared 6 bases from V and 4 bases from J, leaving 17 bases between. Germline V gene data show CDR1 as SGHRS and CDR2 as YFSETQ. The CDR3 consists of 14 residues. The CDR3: CASTLGLVGYEQYF. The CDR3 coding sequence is TGCGCCAGCACCCTGGGGCTAGTCGGATACGAGCAGTACTTC.

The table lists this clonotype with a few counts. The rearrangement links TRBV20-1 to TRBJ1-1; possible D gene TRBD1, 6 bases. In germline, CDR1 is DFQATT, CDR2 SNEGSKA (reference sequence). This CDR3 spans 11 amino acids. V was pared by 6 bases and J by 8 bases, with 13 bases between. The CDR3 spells CSADYREEAFF. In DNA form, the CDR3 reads TGCAGTGCCGACTACAGGGAGGAAGCTTTCTTT.

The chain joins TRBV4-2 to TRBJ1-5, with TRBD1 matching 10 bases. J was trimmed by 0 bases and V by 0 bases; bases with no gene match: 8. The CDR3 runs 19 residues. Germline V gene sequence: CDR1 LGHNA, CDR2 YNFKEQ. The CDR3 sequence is CASSQDLGQGFNSNQPQHF. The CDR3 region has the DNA TGTGCCAGCAGCCAAGATCTGGGACAGGGGTTTAATAGCAATCAGCCCCAGCATTTT.

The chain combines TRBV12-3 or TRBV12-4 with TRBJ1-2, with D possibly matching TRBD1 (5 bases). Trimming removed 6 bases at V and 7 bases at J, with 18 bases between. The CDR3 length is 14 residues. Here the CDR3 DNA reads TGTGCCAGCAGGGCGACCGGGACCCGCCTTGGCTACACCTTC. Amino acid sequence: CASRATGTRLGYTF.

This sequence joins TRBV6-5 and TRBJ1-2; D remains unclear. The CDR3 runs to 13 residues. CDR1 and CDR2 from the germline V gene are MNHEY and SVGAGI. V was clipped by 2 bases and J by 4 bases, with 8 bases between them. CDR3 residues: CASSYAGGYGYTF. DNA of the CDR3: TGTGCCAGCAGTTACGCCGGTGGCTATGGCTACACCTTC.

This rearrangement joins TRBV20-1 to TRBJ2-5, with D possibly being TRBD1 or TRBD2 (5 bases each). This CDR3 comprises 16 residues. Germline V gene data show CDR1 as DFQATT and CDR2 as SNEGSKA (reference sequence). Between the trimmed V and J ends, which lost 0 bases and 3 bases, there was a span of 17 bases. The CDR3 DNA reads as TGCAGTGCTAGAGATCCGTCTCGGGGCTTCGAAGAGACCCAGTACTTC. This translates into CSARDPSRGFEETQYF.

CDR3 coding DNA: TGTGCCAGCAGCTCGACTAGCGGGAGGGGGAACACCGGGGAGCTGTTTTTT. It specifies CASSSTSGRGNTGELFF. V usage is TRBV5-6 and J usage is TRBJ2-2; 14 bases match TRBD2. The germline gives CDR1 SGHDT, CDR2 YYEEEE. V shed 3 bases, J shed 1 base, and the junction held 2 bases outside the gene matches. CDR3 length equals 17 residues.

CDR3 in amino acids: CASSLETGGTEAFF. CDR3 nucleotide sequence: TGTGCCAGCAGCTTGGAGACAGGGGGTACTGAAGCTTTCTTT. The V and J genes are TRBV7-9 and TRBJ1-1; 9 nucleotides align to TRBD1. V was clipped by 3 bases and J by 5 bases; unmatched bases: 4. CDR3 length: 14 residues. The germline CDR1 and CDR2 sequences are SEHNR and FQNEAQ (reference sequence).